One and the same sample provided the 3 T cell receptor beta chains below, sequenced in a study of CD8+CD57+ T cells in acquired aplastic anemia. Using genomic DNA as the template, TCR beta VDJ and CDR3 profiling was carried out. TCRdb recomputed calls from the reads with MiXCR, one row per CDR3 protein. The repertoire holds about 210,000 distinct CDR3 sequences, with approximately 60% as singletons. Sequencing was performed on sorted CD4+, CD8+, or CD8+CD57+ T cells (not recorded which) from PBMCs. The receptor source for this set is a human donor in good health.

The chain uses TRBV20-1 and TRBJ2-7, with D uncertain. The V gene's germline CDR1 is DFQATT and CDR2 SNEGSKA (reference sequence). Between the trimmed V and J ends, which lost 2 bases and 1 base, there was a span of 6 bases. This CDR3 is built from 12 residues. The CDR3 coding sequence is TGCAGTGCTAGACACGGATCCTACGAGCAGTACTTC. It encodes CSARHGSYEQYF.

The rearrangement links TRBV7-9 to TRBJ1-1; 10 bases fit TRBD1. Germline assignment: CDR1 SEHNR and CDR2 FQNEAQ (reference sequence). The V segment lost 9 bases and the J segment 3 bases; nucleotides outside the gene matches: 10. This CDR3 comprises 15 residues. The CDR3 coding sequence is TGTGCCAGTAGCCCCGGACAGGGGGGGGACACTGAAGCTTTCTTT. Protein: CASSPGQGGDTEAFF.

A note on this clonotype: The junction shows a germline mismatch at one end, possibly a read error. The rearrangement links TRBV7-2 to TRBJ1-5, with TRBD1 matching over 8 bases. CDR1 and CDR2 from the germline V gene are SGHTA and FQGNSA. CDR3 length: 16 amino acids. CDR3 sequence: CASSQPWTGQNQPQHF. CDR3 nucleotides: TGCGCCAGCAGCCAACCCTGGACAGGGCAGAATCAGCCCCAGCATTTT.